This is a list of T cell receptor beta chains from one sample in a study of relationships among human T cell subsets. MiXCR was run by TCRdb on the multiplex PCR reads, yielding one entry per CDR3 protein. The sample shows fewer than 15,000 distinct CDR3 sequences, approximately 60% of them seen only once. Input material: Tregs sorted from blood. The receptors originated from a man in his forties in good health. CDR3s leave out the opening cysteine and the closing phenylalanine or tryptophan. Some rows mark clone size as missing; the rest say once, few, many or name a class of expanded clone.

v_call clone_size cdr3_length cdr3_aa
TRBV10-2 - 12 ASSGGVDNSPLH
TRBV5-1 - 10 ASSLYRDTLY
TRBV2 once 12 ASSARTSQETQY
TRBV27 - 12 ASSLTSGSNEQF
TRBV28 few 13 ASSLNPADGETQY
TRBV19 - 13 ASRAKVQGATEAF
TRBV20-1 once 12 SARERTELYTQY
TRBV28 medium-sized 16 ASTSGSLRDRGYYEQY
TRBV27 - 13 ASSLRLAGADTQY
TRBV5-1 few 13 ASSLGQGKSYEQY
TRBV2 - 13 ASRRTSGNTGELF
TRBV20-1 - 13 SARDLGGKPYEQY
TRBV5-4 - 13 ASSLWQTPGNTIY
TRBV6-1 - 11 ASSVQGNTEAF
TRBV10-2 - 11 ASTQREGGEQY
TRBV11-2 - 16 ASSLDPTRGLIKETQY
TRBV20-1 - 10 SAREGSKPQH
TRBV5-1 - 14 ASRLTPGYSNQPQH
TRBV20-1 few 13 SGQPGAEGNQPQH
TRBV11-2 few 14 ASSLDQGPLYYEQY
TRBV11-2 - 12 ASSLESNSYEQY
TRBV12-3/TRBV12-4 - 11 ASRTPGTDTQY
TRBV30 medium-sized 13 AWSARQGWTGELF
TRBV28 - 13 VIGTSGRPGETQY
TRBV5-1 - 12 ASSLQGREETQY
TRBV6-5 - 13 ASSYSQGRPTEAF
TRBV12-3/TRBV12-4 - 15 ASSRIRGQGGYNEQF
TRBV18 - 11 ASSQDRHQPQH
TRBV12-5 once 13 ASGLPRTECISQY
TRBV6-5 - 12 ASKIPTDIYEQY
TRBV30 - 12 AWSTGGGKNIQY
TRBV12-3/TRBV12-4 - 11 ASQEESNQPQH
TRBV2 - 13 ASSERLSGNSPLH
TRBV7-6 - 12 ASSLGAGANVLT
TRBV28 - 10 ASYPFDNPQY
TRBV27 - 11 ASSPGTVYGYT
TRBV11-3 large 12 ASSFGATTDTQY
TRBV10-3 - 11 APTGTGGNEQY
TRBV7-9 - 14 ASSLRPGAQNTEAF
TRBV4-2 - 14 ASSQDLGRLQETQY
TRBV6-5 - 13 ASSLAGEVADTQY
TRBV11-2 few 12 ASSWPGFNQPQH
TRBV4-1 few 14 ASSQGGLISYNEQF
TRBV11-2 few 12 ASSLAQGRYEQY
TRBV14 - 14 ASSPGLARYTDTQY
TRBV5-1 - 13 ASSLMGTNTDTQY